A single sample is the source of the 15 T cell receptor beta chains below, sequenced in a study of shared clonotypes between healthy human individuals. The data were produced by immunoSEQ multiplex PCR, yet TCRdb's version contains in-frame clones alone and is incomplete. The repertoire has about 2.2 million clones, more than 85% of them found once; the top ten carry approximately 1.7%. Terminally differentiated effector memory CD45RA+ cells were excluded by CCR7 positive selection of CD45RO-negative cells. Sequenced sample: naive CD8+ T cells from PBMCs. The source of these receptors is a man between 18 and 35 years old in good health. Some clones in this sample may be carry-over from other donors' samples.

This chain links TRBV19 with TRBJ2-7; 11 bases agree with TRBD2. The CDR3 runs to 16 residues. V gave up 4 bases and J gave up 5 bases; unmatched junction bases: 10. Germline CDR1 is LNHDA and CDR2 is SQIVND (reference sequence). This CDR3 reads CASSKASGRRLDEQYF. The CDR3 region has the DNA TGTGCCAGTAGTAAAGCTAGCGGGAGGAGGCTGGACGAGCAGTACTTC.

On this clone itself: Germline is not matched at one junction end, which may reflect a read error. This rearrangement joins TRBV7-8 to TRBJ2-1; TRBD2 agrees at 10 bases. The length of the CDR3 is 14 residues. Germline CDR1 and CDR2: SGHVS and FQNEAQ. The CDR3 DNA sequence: TGTGCCAGCAGCGTAGCGGGAGGAGTAAATGAGCAGTTCTTC. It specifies CASSVAGGVNEQFF.

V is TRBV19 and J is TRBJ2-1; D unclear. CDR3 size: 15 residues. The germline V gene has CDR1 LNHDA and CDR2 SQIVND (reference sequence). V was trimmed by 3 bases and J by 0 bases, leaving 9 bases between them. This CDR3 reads CASSIGSSSYNEQFF. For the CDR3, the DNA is TGTGCCAGTAGTATCGGCTCGAGCTCCTACAATGAGCAGTTCTTC. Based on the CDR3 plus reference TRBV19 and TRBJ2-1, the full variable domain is DGGITQSPKYLFRKEGQNVTLSCEQNLNHDAMYWYRQDPGQGLRLIYYSQIVNDFQKGDIAEGYSVSREKKESFPLTVTSAQKNPTAFYLCASSIGSSSYNEQFFGPGTRLTVL.

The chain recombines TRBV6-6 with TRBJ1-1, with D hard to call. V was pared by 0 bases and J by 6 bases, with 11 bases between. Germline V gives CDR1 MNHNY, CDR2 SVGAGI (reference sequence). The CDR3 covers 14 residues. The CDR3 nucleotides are TGTGCCAGCAGTTACTCTGGGTTTGAGTCTGAAGCTTTCTTT. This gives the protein CASSYSGFESEAFF.

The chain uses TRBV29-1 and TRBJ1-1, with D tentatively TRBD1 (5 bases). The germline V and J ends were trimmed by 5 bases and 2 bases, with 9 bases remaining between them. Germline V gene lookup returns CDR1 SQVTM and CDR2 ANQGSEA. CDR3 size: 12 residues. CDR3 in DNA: TGCAGCGTTCATACAGGTAACACTGAAGCTTTCTTT. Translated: CSVHTGNTEAFF.

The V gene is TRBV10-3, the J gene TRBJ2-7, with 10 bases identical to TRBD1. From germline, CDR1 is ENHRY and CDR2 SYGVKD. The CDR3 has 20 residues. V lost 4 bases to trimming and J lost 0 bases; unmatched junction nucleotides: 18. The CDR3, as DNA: TGTGCCATCAGTGTTCTCCGGGCGGGACAGGGGCCCTCGAGCTCCTACGAGCAGTACTTC. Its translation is CAISVLRAGQGPSSSYEQYF.

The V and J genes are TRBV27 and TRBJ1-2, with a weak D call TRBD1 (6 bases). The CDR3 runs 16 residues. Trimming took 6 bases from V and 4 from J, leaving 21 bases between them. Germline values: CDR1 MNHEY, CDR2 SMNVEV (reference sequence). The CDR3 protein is CASSSAWRVGGYGYTF. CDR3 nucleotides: TGTGCCAGCAGCTCTGCTTGGCGGGTAGGGGGCTATGGCTACACCTTC.

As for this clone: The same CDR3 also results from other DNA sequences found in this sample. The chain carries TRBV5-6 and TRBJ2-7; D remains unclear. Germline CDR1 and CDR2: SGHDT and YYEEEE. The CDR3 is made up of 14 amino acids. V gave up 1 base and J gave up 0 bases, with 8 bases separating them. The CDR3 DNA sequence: TGTGCCAGCAGCTTGCGGGCCAGCTCCTACGAGCAGTACTTC. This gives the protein CASSLRASSYEQYF.

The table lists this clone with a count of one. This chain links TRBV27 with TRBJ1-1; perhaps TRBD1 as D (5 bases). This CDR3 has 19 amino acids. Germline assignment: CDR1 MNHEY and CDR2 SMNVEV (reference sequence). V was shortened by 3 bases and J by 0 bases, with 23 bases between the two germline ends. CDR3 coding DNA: TGTGCCAGCAGTTTGGAATACCCCAGACAGAGCTCTATGAACACTGAAGCTTTCTTT. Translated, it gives CASSLEYPRQSSMNTEAFF.

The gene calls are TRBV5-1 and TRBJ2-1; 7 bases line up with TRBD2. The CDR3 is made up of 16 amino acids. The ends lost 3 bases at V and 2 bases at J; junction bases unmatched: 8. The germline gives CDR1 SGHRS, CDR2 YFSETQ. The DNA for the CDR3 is TGCGCCAGCAGCTCCTACCGGGACTACGCCTACAATGAGCAGTTCTTC. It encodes CASSSYRDYAYNEQFF.

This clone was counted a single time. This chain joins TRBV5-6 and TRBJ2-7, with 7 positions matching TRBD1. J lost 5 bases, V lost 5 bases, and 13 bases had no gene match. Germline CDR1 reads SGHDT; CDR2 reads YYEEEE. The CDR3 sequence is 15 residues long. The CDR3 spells CASSQPGQWLHEQYF. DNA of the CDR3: TGTGCCAGCAGTCAGCCGGGACAGTGGCTCCACGAGCAGTACTTC.

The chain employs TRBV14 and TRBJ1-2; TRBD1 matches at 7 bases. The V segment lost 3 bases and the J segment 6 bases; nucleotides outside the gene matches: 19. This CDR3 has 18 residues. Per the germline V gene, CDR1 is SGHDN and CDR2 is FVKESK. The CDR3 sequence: CASSHYRDSPQSLNGYTF. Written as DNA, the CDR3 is TGTGCCAGCAGCCACTACAGGGACAGCCCGCAATCCTTAAATGGCTACACCTTC.

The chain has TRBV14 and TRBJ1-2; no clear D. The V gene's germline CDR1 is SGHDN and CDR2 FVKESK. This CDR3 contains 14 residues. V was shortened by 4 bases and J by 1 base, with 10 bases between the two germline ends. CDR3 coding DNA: TGTGCCAGCAGCCCTAGGACTGTTAACTATGGCTACACCTTC. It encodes CASSPRTVNYGYTF.

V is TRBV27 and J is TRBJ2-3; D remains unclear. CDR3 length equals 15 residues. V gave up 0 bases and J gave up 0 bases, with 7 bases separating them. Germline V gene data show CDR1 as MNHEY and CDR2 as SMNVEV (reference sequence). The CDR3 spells CASSLSPDSTDTQYF. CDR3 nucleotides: TGTGCCAGCAGTTTATCCCCAGATAGCACAGATACGCAGTATTTT.

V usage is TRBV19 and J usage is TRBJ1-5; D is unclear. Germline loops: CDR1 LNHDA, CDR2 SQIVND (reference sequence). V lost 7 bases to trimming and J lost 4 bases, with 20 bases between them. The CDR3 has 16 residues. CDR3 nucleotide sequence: TGTGCCAGTACCCAGCTCGGCCTAAGTTTGAATCAGCCCCAGCATTTT. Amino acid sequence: CASTQLGLSLNQPQHF.